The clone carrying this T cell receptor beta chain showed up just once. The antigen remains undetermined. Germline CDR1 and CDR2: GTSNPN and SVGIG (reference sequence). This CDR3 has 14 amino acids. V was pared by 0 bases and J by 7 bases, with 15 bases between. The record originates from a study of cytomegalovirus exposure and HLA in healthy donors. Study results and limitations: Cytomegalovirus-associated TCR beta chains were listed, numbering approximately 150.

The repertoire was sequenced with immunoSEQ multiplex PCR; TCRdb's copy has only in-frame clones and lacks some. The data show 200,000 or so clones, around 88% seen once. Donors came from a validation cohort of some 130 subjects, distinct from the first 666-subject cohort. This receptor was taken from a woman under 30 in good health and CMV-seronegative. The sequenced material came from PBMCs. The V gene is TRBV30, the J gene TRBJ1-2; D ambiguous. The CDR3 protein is CAWSVIPVETGYTF. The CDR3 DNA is TGTGCCTGGAGTGTAATTCCGGTTGAAACTGGCTACACCTTC.